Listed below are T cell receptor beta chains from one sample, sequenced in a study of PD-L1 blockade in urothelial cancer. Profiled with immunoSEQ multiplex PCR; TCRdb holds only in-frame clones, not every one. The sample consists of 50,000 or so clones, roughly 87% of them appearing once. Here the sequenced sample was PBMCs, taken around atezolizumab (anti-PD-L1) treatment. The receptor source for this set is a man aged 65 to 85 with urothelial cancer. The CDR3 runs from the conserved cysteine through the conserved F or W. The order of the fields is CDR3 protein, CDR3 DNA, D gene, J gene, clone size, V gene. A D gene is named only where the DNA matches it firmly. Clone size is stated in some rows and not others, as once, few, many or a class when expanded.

CDR3: CASSSGQGAEAFF
DNA: TGTGCCAGCTCCTCGGGACAGGGAGCTGAAGCTTTCTTT
D: TRBD1
J: TRBJ1-1
size: .
V: TRBV18

CDR3: CASSLDPPGQAAVGFF
DNA: TGCGCCAGCAGCCTAGACCCCCCGGGACAGGCGGCCGTAGGTTTCTTT
D: TRBD1
J: TRBJ1-1
size: .
V: TRBV5-1

CDR3: CASSLGSGKNYGYTF
DNA: TGTGCCAGCAGCTTAGGTTCAGGGAAAAACTATGGCTACACCTTC
D: .
J: TRBJ1-2
size: .
V: TRBV7-9

CDR3: CASSLWGPNTGELFF
DNA: TGTGCCAGCAGTTTATGGGGGCCGAACACCGGGGAGCTGTTTTTT
D: .
J: TRBJ2-2
size: few
V: TRBV27

CDR3: CASCVGSSYNEQFF
DNA: TGTGCCAGCTGCGTGGGGAGCTCCTACAATGAGCAGTTCTTC
D: .
J: TRBJ2-1
size: once
V: TRBV6-5

CDR3: CASSEAGLWSNQPQHF
DNA: TGTGCCAGCAGTGAGGCGGGACTCTGGAGCAATCAGCCCCAGCATTTT
D: .
J: TRBJ1-5
size: .
V: TRBV2

CDR3: CASSLGGQGAAGELFF
DNA: TGCGCCAGCAGCTTGGGGGGACAGGGAGCGGCCGGGGAGCTGTTTTTT
D: TRBD1
J: TRBJ2-2
size: .
V: TRBV5-1

CDR3: CASTGGPGLRTEAFF
DNA: TGTGCCAGCACGGGGGGTCCAGGGTTGCGGACTGAAGCTTTCTTT
D: .
J: TRBJ1-1
size: few
V: TRBV2

CDR3: CASSLVSSYNEQFF
DNA: TGTGCCAGCAGCTTAGTATCCTCCTACAATGAGCAGTTCTTC
D: .
J: TRBJ2-1
size: .
V: TRBV7-9

CDR3: CASSYERENTGELFF
DNA: TGTGCCAGCAGTTACGAACGGGAGAACACCGGGGAGCTGTTTTTT
D: .
J: TRBJ2-2
size: .
V: TRBV6-5

CDR3: CATTVLAGDTDTQYF
DNA: TGTGCCACCACTGTACTAGCGGGAGATACAGATACGCAGTATTTT
D: TRBD2
J: TRBJ2-3
size: .
V: TRBV10-3

CDR3: CASIRQGGNEQFF
DNA: TGCGCCAGCATCCGACAGGGTGGAAATGAGCAGTTCTTC
D: TRBD1
J: TRBJ2-1
size: .
V: TRBV5-1

CDR3: CASSSPRGLSTDTQYF
DNA: TGTGCCAGCAGCTCCCCTAGAGGACTGAGCACAGATACGCAGTATTTT
D: .
J: TRBJ2-3
size: .
V: TRBV7-9

CDR3: CASSGASYEQYF
DNA: TGTGCCAGCTCGGGAGCCTCCTACGAGCAGTACTTC
D: .
J: TRBJ2-7
size: once
V: TRBV18

CDR3: CASSLDRGQLYEQYF
DNA: TGTGCCAGCAGCTTAGATAGAGGACAGCTCTACGAGCAGTACTTC
D: .
J: TRBJ2-7
size: .
V: TRBV11-2

CDR3: CASSIGGANYGYTF
DNA: TGTGCCAGTAGTATCGGGGGAGCCAACTATGGCTACACCTTC
D: .
J: TRBJ1-2
size: .
V: TRBV19

CDR3: CASSPRALGSSYEQYF
DNA: TGTGCCAGCAGCCCCCGAGCATTAGGGAGCTCCTACGAGCAGTACTTC
D: .
J: TRBJ2-7
size: .
V: TRBV4-2

CDR3: CASGQGIGDIQYF
DNA: TGTGCCAGTGGACAGGGGATAGGGGACATTCAGTACTTC
D: TRBD1
J: TRBJ2-4
size: .
V: TRBV19

CDR3: CASSRDRGLGETQYF
DNA: TGTGCCAGCAGCCGGGACAGGGGGCTCGGAGAGACCCAGTACTTC
D: TRBD1
J: TRBJ2-5
size: .
V: TRBV7-2

CDR3: CASSARDSYEQYF
DNA: TGTGCCAGCAGCGCACGGGACAGCTACGAGCAGTACTTC
D: TRBD1
J: TRBJ2-7
size: .
V: TRBV7-6

CDR3: CASSLRSPGGSVYTGELFF
DNA: TGTGCCAGCAGTTTACGTTCTCCGGGGGGCTCGGTTTACACCGGGGAGCTGTTTTTT
D: .
J: TRBJ2-2
size: .
V: TRBV27

CDR3: CSATWEYAFF
DNA: TGCAGTGCTACCTGGGAGTACGCTTTCTTT
D: .
J: TRBJ1-1
size: .
V: TRBV20-1

CDR3: CASSSISGTANQPQHF
DNA: TGTGCCAGCAGTTCCATCTCTGGGACAGCAAATCAGCCCCAGCATTTT
D: TRBD1
J: TRBJ1-5
size: once
V: TRBV28

CDR3: CASSLTSGISYNEQFF
DNA: TGTGCTAGCAGCCTAACTAGCGGGATATCCTACAATGAGCAGTTCTTC
D: TRBD2
J: TRBJ2-1
size: .
V: TRBV7-7

CDR3: CASSSRTDTQYF
DNA: TGTGCCAGCAGCTCGAGGACAGATACGCAGTATTTT
D: .
J: TRBJ2-3
size: .
V: TRBV5-4

CDR3: CATGQGRDTEAFF
DNA: TGTGCCACCGGACAGGGGAGGGACACTGAAGCTTTCTTT
D: TRBD1
J: TRBJ1-1
size: .
V: TRBV10-3

CDR3: CASSGPTYGQYF
DNA: TGTGCCAGCAGTGGGCCCACCTACGGGCAGTACTTC
D: .
J: TRBJ2-7
size: .
V: TRBV28

CDR3: CASSWTGVTEAFF
DNA: TGTGCCAGCAGCTGGACAGGGGTCACTGAAGCTTTCTTT
D: TRBD1
J: TRBJ1-1
size: .
V: TRBV7-2

CDR3: CSVVGPLSNTGELFF
DNA: TGCAGCGTTGTGGGCCCCTTATCGAACACCGGGGAGCTGTTTTTT
D: .
J: TRBJ2-2
size: few
V: TRBV29-1

CDR3: CASSLVSGVAKNIQYF
DNA: TGTGCCAGCAGCTTAGTGTCAGGTGTAGCCAAAAACATTCAGTACTTC
D: .
J: TRBJ2-4
size: .
V: TRBV7-2

CDR3: CASSPQTGGRGYEQYF
DNA: TGTGCCAGCAGCCCCCAGACAGGGGGCAGAGGGTACGAGCAGTACTTC
D: TRBD1
J: TRBJ2-7
size: .
V: TRBV9

CDR3: CASSLRDRGPYEQYF
DNA: TGTGCCAGCAGTCTCCGGGACAGGGGGCCATACGAGCAGTACTTC
D: TRBD1
J: TRBJ2-7
size: .
V: TRBV2

CDR3: CASSVRDRGYEQYF
DNA: TGTGCCAGCAGTGTCCGGGACAGGGGCTACGAGCAGTACTTC
D: TRBD1
J: TRBJ2-7
size: few
V: TRBV27

CDR3: CAGRDSSSGANVLTF
DNA: TGTGCCGGCCGGGACAGTTCCTCTGGGGCCAACGTCCTGACTTTC
D: TRBD1
J: TRBJ2-6
size: .
V: TRBV2

CDR3: CASSGRGSREAFF
DNA: TGTGCCAGCAGCGGCCGGGGGTCGCGGGAAGCTTTCTTT
D: .
J: TRBJ1-1
size: few
V: TRBV9

CDR3: CASLGGLGYEQYF
DNA: TGTGCCAGCCTGGGAGGGCTCGGGTACGAGCAGTACTTC
D: TRBD2
J: TRBJ2-7
size: .
V: TRBV25-1

CDR3: CASRSRDRVRETQYF
DNA: TGTGCCAGCAGGTCAAGGGACAGGGTCCGAGAGACCCAGTACTTC
D: TRBD1
J: TRBJ2-5
size: few
V: TRBV2

CDR3: CASSQGTGTYEQYF
DNA: TGTGCCAGCAGCCAAGGGACAGGAACCTACGAGCAGTACTTC
D: TRBD1
J: TRBJ2-7
size: once
V: TRBV14

CDR3: CASSLSGAQETQYF
DNA: TGCGCCAGCAGCCTTAGCGGGGCCCAAGAGACCCAGTACTTC
D: TRBD2
J: TRBJ2-5
size: few
V: TRBV4-1

CDR3: CASSPGQGTDYGYTF
DNA: TGTGCCAGCAGTCCCGGACAGGGGACGGACTATGGCTACACCTTC
D: TRBD1
J: TRBJ1-2
size: few
V: TRBV27

CDR3: CASSEGSRGQPQHF
DNA: TGTGCCAGCAGTGAAGGATCAAGGGGCCAGCCCCAGCATTTT
D: .
J: TRBJ1-5
size: few
V: TRBV2

CDR3: CASSDSGTGSYNEQFF
DNA: TGTGCCAGCAGTGACTCGGGGACAGGTTCGTACAATGAGCAGTTCTTC
D: TRBD1
J: TRBJ2-1
size: .
V: TRBV6-4

CDR3: CASSAGGWENTGELFF
DNA: TGTGCCAGCAGCGCCGGCGGGTGGGAGAACACCGGGGAGCTGTTTTTT
D: .
J: TRBJ2-2
size: .
V: TRBV9

CDR3: CAISEGDSYEQYF
DNA: TGTGCCATCAGTGAGGGAGATAGCTACGAGCAGTACTTC
D: .
J: TRBJ2-7
size: .
V: TRBV10-3

CDR3: CAWSHGVPGHRELFF
DNA: TGTGCCTGGAGTCACGGGGTACCTGGCCACCGGGAGCTGTTTTTT
D: .
J: TRBJ2-2
size: .
V: TRBV30

CDR3: CASSVGSGSGTDTQYF
DNA: TGTGCCAGCAGCGTGGGGTCGGGGTCCGGCACAGATACGCAGTATTTT
D: .
J: TRBJ2-3
size: .
V: TRBV7-9

CDR3: CASSRPGSEQYF
DNA: TGTGCCAGCAGCCGACCGGGTTCCGAGCAGTACTTC
D: .
J: TRBJ2-7
size: .
V: TRBV11-3

CDR3: CASSLTGGANEAFF
DNA: TGTGCCAGCAGCTTAACCGGGGGGGCGAATGAAGCTTTCTTT
D: .
J: TRBJ1-1
size: .
V: TRBV7-6

CDR3: CASSLQTSGSTDTQYF
DNA: TGCGCCAGCAGCCTTCAAACTAGCGGGAGTACAGATACGCAGTATTTT
D: TRBD2
J: TRBJ2-3
size: .
V: TRBV4-1

CDR3: CASSQGEGLAAVDTQYF
DNA: TGCGCCAGCAGCCAAGGCGAAGGGCTAGCGGCTGTAGATACGCAGTATTTT
D: TRBD2
J: TRBJ2-3
size: .
V: TRBV4-1

CDR3: CASWPSGLPGEQYF
DNA: TGTGCCAGCTGGCCTAGCGGCCTACCTGGGGAGCAGTACTTC
D: TRBD2
J: TRBJ2-7
size: .
V: TRBV27

CDR3: CASSPWRSYEQYF
DNA: TGTGCCAGCAGCCCTTGGAGGTCCTACGAGCAGTACTTC
D: .
J: TRBJ2-7
size: .
V: TRBV7-3

CDR3: CASSPQAGGPPYNEQFF
DNA: TGTGCCAGCAGCCCCCAAGCGGGAGGCCCCCCCTACAATGAGCAGTTCTTC
D: TRBD2
J: TRBJ2-1
size: .
V: TRBV7-2

CDR3: CASSLRVDGHSGANVLTF
DNA: TGCGCCAGCAGCTTACGGGTCGACGGACACTCTGGGGCCAACGTCCTGACTTTC
D: .
J: TRBJ2-6
size: .
V: TRBV5-1

CDR3: CASSRQIQETQYF
DNA: TGTGCTAGCAGCCGACAGATCCAAGAGACCCAGTACTTC
D: .
J: TRBJ2-5
size: .
V: TRBV7-7

CDR3: CAIRSTLLASTDTQYF
DNA: TGTGCCATCAGGTCTACCTTACTCGCCTCCACAGATACGCAGTATTTT
D: .
J: TRBJ2-3
size: few
V: TRBV10-3

CDR3: CAIQRLDTDTQYF
DNA: TGTGCCATTCAGCGACTTGACACAGATACGCAGTATTTT
D: .
J: TRBJ2-3
size: .
V: TRBV6-1